This record concerns one T cell receptor beta chain sequence. This CDR3 has 14 amino acids. With 4 bases removed from V and 0 bases from J, the gap between germline ends came to 10 bases. Germline assignment: CDR1 SGDLS and CDR2 YYNGEE. Data came from immunoSEQ multiplex PCR; TCRdb stores just in-frame clones and leaves some out. The table records about 410,000 clones, about 89% of them present only once. This sample is drawn from a study of blood T cell repertoires in COVID-19. The chain employs TRBV9 and TRBJ1-1, with D unclear. The sequenced sample was peripheral blood. The receptor was isolated from a woman in her thirties or forties with COVID-19, enrolled during active disease. CDR3 region: CASSPRVVNTEAFF. The DNA for the CDR3 is TGTGCCAGCAGCCCTCGGGTCGTGAACACTGAAGCTTTCTTT.